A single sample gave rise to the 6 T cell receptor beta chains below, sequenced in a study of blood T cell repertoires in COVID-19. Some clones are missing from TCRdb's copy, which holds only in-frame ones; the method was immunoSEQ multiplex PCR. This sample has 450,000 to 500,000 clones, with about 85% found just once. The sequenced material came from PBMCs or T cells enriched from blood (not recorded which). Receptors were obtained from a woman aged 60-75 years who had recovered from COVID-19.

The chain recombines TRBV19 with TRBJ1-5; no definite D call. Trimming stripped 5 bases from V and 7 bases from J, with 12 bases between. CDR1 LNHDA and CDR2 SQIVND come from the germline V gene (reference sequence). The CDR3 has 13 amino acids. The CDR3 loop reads CASSRIAGQPQHF. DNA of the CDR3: TGTGCCAGTAGTCGGATCGCGGGACAGCCCCAGCATTTT.

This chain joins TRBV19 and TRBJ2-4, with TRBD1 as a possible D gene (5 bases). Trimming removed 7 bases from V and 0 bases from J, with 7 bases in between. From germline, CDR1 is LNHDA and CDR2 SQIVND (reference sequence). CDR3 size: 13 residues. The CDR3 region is CASTGLAKNIQYF. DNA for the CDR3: TGTGCCAGTACAGGGCTAGCCAAAAACATTCAGTACTTC. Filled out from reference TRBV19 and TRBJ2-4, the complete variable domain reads DGGITQSPKYLFRKEGQNVTLSCEQNLNHDAMYWYRQDPGQGLRLIYYSQIVNDFQKGDIAEGYSVSREKKESFPLTVTSAQKNPTAFYLCASTGLAKNIQYFGAGTRLSVL.

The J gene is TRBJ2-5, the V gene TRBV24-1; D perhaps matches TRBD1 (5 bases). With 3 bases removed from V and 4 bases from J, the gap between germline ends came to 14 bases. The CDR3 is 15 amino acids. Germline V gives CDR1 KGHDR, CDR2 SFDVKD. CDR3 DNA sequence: TGTGCCACCAGTGATCCCCAGGGCCCCGGAGAGACCCAGTACTTC. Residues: CATSDPQGPGETQYF.

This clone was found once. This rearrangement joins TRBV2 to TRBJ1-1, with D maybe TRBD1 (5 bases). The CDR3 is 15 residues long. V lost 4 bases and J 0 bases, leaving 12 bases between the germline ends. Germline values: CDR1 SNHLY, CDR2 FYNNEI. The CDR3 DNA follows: TGTGCCAGCAGTGGATCCGGGGGATTGAACACTGAAGCTTTCTTT. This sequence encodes CASSGSGGLNTEAFF. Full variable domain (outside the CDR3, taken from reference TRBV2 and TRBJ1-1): EPEVTQTPSHQVTQMGQEVILRCVPISNHLYFYWYRQILGQKVEFLVSFYNNEISEKSEIFDDQFSVERPDGSNFTLKIRSTKLEDSAMYFCASSGSGGLNTEAFFGQGTRLTVV.

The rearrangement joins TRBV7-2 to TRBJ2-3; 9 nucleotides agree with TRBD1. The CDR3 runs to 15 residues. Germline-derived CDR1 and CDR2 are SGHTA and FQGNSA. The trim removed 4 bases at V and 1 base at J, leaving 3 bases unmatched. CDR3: CASSSRTGGTDTQYF. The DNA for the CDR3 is TGTGCCAGCAGCTCCCGGACAGGGGGCACAGATACGCAGTATTTT.

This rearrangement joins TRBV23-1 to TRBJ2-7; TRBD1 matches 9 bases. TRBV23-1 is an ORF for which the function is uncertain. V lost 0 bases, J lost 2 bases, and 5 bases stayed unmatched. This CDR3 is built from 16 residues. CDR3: CASSQSRRTGAYEQYV. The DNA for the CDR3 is TGCGCCAGCAGTCAATCGAGGCGGACAGGGGCCTACGAGCAGTACGTC.